Following are 15 T cell receptor beta chains from one sample sequenced in a study of vaccination and CD4 T cells after COVID-19. Cultured CD4+ T cells had their DNA profiled by the Oncomine TCR Beta short-read assay. TCRdb called the PCR reads again in MiXCR, with one record for every CDR3 protein. The table shows about 21,000 distinct CDR3 sequences, with 60% to 75% occurring only once. Antigen specificity for these receptors is unknown. Sample treatment: roughly ten-day PBMC culture with coronavirus spike peptide pools or control peptides (ViraFEST assay). Sequenced: CD4+ T cells from blood, cultured in vitro. The receptors shown here come from a human donor who had recovered from COVID-19.

The V gene is TRBV11-2, the J gene TRBJ2-7; D could derive from TRBD1 or TRBD2 (5 bases each). Trimming left V 3 bases short and J 6 bases short, with 21 bases between. CDR3 length equals 16 residues. Germline CDR1 reads SGHAT; CDR2 reads FQNNGV. This CDR3 reads CASSLWGGQNPREQYF. The DNA for the CDR3 is TGTGCCAGCAGCTTGTGGGGCGGGCAGAACCCCCGCGAGCAGTACTTC.

The sample holds a few counts of this clonotype. V is TRBV19 and J is TRBJ1-5; D possibly corresponds to TRBD1 (6 bases). Trimming pared 7 bases from V and 3 bases from J, leaving 16 bases between. The CDR3 covers 15 residues. Germline-derived CDR1 and CDR2 are LNHDA and SQIVND (reference sequence). CDR3 sequence reads: CASTSRGGYNQPQHF. CDR3 bases: TGTGCCAGTACCTCAAGGGGGGGCTACAATCAGCCCCAGCATTTT.

The J gene is TRBJ1-5, the V gene TRBV11-2; TRBD1 matches 9 bases. The germline V gene has CDR1 SGHAT and CDR2 FQNNGV. The CDR3 consists of 14 residues. The trim removed 3 bases at V and 6 bases at J, leaving 3 bases unmatched. CDR3 sequence: CASSFTGGGQPQHF. The CDR3 nucleotides are TGTGCCAGCAGCTTTACAGGGGGCGGTCAGCCCCAGCATTTT.

The chain carries TRBV20-1 and TRBJ2-5; D remains ambiguous. Germline V gene data show CDR1 as DFQATT and CDR2 as SNEGSKA (reference sequence). The CDR3 is made up of 14 amino acids. Trimming shortened V by 0 bases and J by 0 bases, and 8 bases separated the two germline ends. The DNA of the CDR3 is TGCAGTGCTAGAGATGGCAGGAACCAAGAGACCCAGTACTTC. Protein sequence: CSARDGRNQETQYF.

The chain links TRBV19 to TRBJ2-7; D is perhaps TRBD2 (5 bases). The germline gives CDR1 LNHDA, CDR2 SQIVND (reference sequence). Between the trimmed V and J ends, which lost 5 bases and 6 bases, there was a span of 14 bases. The CDR3 is 13 amino acids. In DNA form, the CDR3 reads TGTGCCAGTAGTCCGAGGGCCTCCGCCGAGCAGTACTTC. Protein: CASSPRASAEQYF.

The rearrangement links TRBV2 to TRBJ1-5; D unresolved. Trimming took 3 bases from V and 3 from J, leaving 9 bases between them. CDR3 size: 14 residues. Germline values: CDR1 SNHLY, CDR2 FYNNEI. CDR3 residues: CASSDWAVNQPQHF. DNA of the CDR3: TGTGCCAGCAGTGATTGGGCAGTCAATCAGCCCCAGCATTTT.

This clonotype appeared a few times. The rearrangement joins TRBV6-5 to TRBJ1-2; D not resolved. Germline assignment: CDR1 MNHEY and CDR2 SVGAGI. CDR3 size: 17 residues. V dropped 0 bases and J dropped 4 bases, with 18 bases sitting between them. Here the CDR3 DNA reads TGTGCCAGCAGTTACTCGACGGCGGGCCTACGGGGCTATGGCTACACCTTC. Protein product: CASSYSTAGLRGYGYTF.

The rearrangement links TRBV7-3 to TRBJ2-3; TRBD2 matches 9 bases. Per the germline V gene, CDR1 is SGHTA and CDR2 is FQGTGA. V dropped 2 bases and J dropped 3; count of bases not matched to a gene: 6. The CDR3 runs to 16 residues. This chain's CDR3 is CASSLLGGRGTDTQYF. The CDR3 region has the DNA TGTGCCAGCAGCTTATTGGGCGGGAGGGGGACAGATACGCAGTATTTT.

V gene TRBV7-9 combines with J gene TRBJ1-2, with unresolved D. With 3 bases removed from V and 4 bases from J, the gap between germline ends came to 12 bases. The CDR3 extends over 14 amino acids. Germline V gives CDR1 SEHNR, CDR2 FQNEAQ (reference sequence). The CDR3 sequence: CASSLEGQSYGYTF. In DNA form, the CDR3 reads TGTGCCAGCAGCTTGGAGGGCCAGTCCTATGGCTACACCTTC.

The V gene is TRBV20-1, the J gene TRBJ2-4, with 7 positions matching TRBD2. Looked up from germline, CDR1 is DFQATT and CDR2 is SNEGSKA (reference sequence). V shed 5 bases and J 2 bases; nucleotides not matched to a gene: 9. This CDR3 is built from 15 residues. In DNA form, the CDR3 reads TGCAGTGCTGGGAGGGGCGGCGGGACCAAAAACATTCAGTACTTC. Its translation: CSAGRGGGTKNIQYF.

The chain recombines TRBV6-1 with TRBJ2-7; D might be TRBD2 (5 bases). Germline loops: CDR1 MNHNS, CDR2 SASEGT. CDR3 size: 16 residues. Trimming removed 6 bases from V and 3 bases from J, with 21 bases in between. CDR3 in amino acids: CASRPDYAAAFYEQYF. The CDR3 DNA is TGTGCCAGCAGACCCGACTATGCCGCAGCCTTCTACGAGCAGTACTTC.

This clonotype has a handful of counts. The chain carries TRBV20-1 and TRBJ1-1, with 7 bases fitting TRBD1. The CDR3 contains 14 residues. Unmatched junction bases numbered 6, after V lost 0 bases and J lost 5 bases. Germline CDR1 is DFQATT and CDR2 is SNEGSKA (reference sequence). The CDR3 nucleotides read TGCAGTGCTAGAGATGCAGGGGGGAGGACTGAAGCTTTCTTT. Translating gives CSARDAGGRTEAFF.

This chain connects TRBV11-2 to TRBJ1-5; a possible D gene is TRBD1 (5 bases). Germline CDR1 is SGHAT and CDR2 is FQNNGV. The CDR3 is made up of 16 amino acids. The germline V and J ends were trimmed by 6 bases and 5 bases, with 20 bases remaining between them. CDR3 nucleotides: TGTGCCAGCAGAAAGGGGAGGGGAAGGTACGATCAGCCCCAGCATTTT. Translation: CASRKGRGRYDQPQHF.

V gene TRBV6-4 combines with J gene TRBJ2-2; TRBD1 is a possible D gene (6 bases). Trimming cost V 7 bases and J 4 bases, with 16 bases left between them. This CDR3 contains 15 residues. Germline V gene lookup returns CDR1 MRHNA and CDR2 SNTAGT. The CDR3 sequence: CASTPGTPGTGELFF. Written as DNA, the CDR3 is TGTGCCAGCACCCCCGGGACACCGGGCACCGGGGAGCTGTTTTTT.

This clonotype was counted once. Its ends do not fully match the called genes, so a read error is possible. V is TRBV15 and J is TRBJ1-5; no clear D gene. Germline loops: CDR1 LNHNV, CDR2 YYDKDF (reference sequence). This CDR3 spans 14 amino acids. In nucleotides, the CDR3 is TGTGCCACCAGCAGAGATACGGGAAATCAGCTCCAGCATTTT. Its translation: CATSRDTGNQLQHF.